This TCR beta chain emerged from a study of T cells in Graves' hyperthyroidism and ophthalmopathy. Across the study: It was at initial diagnosis, before any treatment, that peripheral blood was collected.

This clonotype was counted at least ten times. Its specificity is unknown. The study's findings and limits: A median about 6.5 months before onset, the model predicted ophthalmopathy. Most thyroid clonotypes that were expanded above 0.001 also turned up in blood.

Lactation, pregnancy, other autoimmune disease or uncontrolled infection led to exclusion of patients. Amplification targeted TCR beta CDR3 regions from RNA transcripts. When the TCR CDR3 underwent first-round RT-PCR, the HTBI primer set was used. Each CDR3 protein is one row after TCRdb ran MiXCR on the multiplex PCR reads. The sample lists hundreds of thousands of distinct CDR3 sequences, 11% to 15% seen once, with 28% in the top ten. The origin of this receptor is a man aged 50-60 years with Graves' ophthalmopathy. The sequencing input was blood.

CDR3 residues: CASYRVQWETQYF. As DNA, the CDR3 is TGTGCCAGTTACAGGGTGCAGTGGGAGACCCAGTACTTC. The V call is TRBV28, the J call TRBJ2-5; weak D call: TRBD1 (6 bases). Germline values: CDR1 MDHEN, CDR2 SYDVKM. V lost 9 bases and J lost 5, with 16 bases in between. This CDR3 has 13 amino acids.